This T cell receptor beta chain was captured in a study of control samples from healthy donors and cancer patients. The data were produced by immunoSEQ multiplex PCR, yet TCRdb's version contains in-frame clones alone and is incomplete. The sample lists 150,000 or so clones, 94% occurring once. V was clipped by 0 bases and J by 4 bases, with 5 bases between them. The CDR3 sequence is 13 residues long. The germline gives CDR1 SGHDT, CDR2 YYEEEE. What was sequenced was blood. This chain uses TRBV5-6 with TRBJ1-3; D call uncertain. The TCR comes from a man aged 40-49 years in good health. The CDR3: CASSLGAGNTIYF. DNA for the CDR3: TGTGCCAGCAGCTTGGGGGCCGGAAACACCATATATTTT.